These T cell receptor beta chains were read from a single sample in a study of CD8+ T cells in alopecia areata. Assay: immunoSEQ multiplex PCR; the TCRdb copy retains only in-frame clones and omits some. This table has around 120,000 clones, around 50% appearing once. The sequencing sample was made of NKG2D-low CD8+ T cells sorted from blood. The receptor set was obtained from a human donor with alopecia areata. CDR3s include the opening cysteine and the closing phenylalanine or tryptophan. Rows give clone size only sometimes, using once, few, many, or a class for an expanded clone.

V	size	J	CDR3
TRBV29-1	.	TRBJ2-1	CSVGSMGATYNEQFF
TRBV14	few	TRBJ2-3	CASSLGGTSTDTQYF
TRBV4-1	.	TRBJ2-5	CASSQEARETQYF
TRBV5-4	.	TRBJ2-7	CASSLDTGVYEQYF
TRBV4-1	few	TRBJ2-2	CASSPQGAAGELFF
TRBV5-6	.	TRBJ1-5	CASSHSWGDNQPQHF
TRBV5-1	.	TRBJ2-1	CASSDPGANNEQFF
TRBV29-1	few	TRBJ1-2	CSVGQGGYGYTF
TRBV9	.	TRBJ1-4	CASSVEGSEKLFF
TRBV29-1	few	TRBJ2-2	CSVDGGMDTGELFF
TRBV14	.	TRBJ2-3	CASSQVESDTQYF
TRBV7-3	.	TRBJ2-3	CASSPKIGGSTDTQYF
TRBV29-1	few	TRBJ1-1	CSVSLHGTEEAFF
TRBV29-1	.	TRBJ2-2	CSVGQTHTGELFF
TRBV5-1	.	TRBJ2-7	CASSFRGLAGYEQYF
TRBV2	.	TRBJ2-7	CASSVRGYEQYF
TRBV29-1	.	TRBJ1-1	CSTLGGSNTEAFF
TRBV29-1	.	TRBJ2-5	CSVEVYQTQYF
TRBV19	few	TRBJ2-5	CASTPSNQETQYF
TRBV19	.	TRBJ2-3	CASSIGTGSGTDTQYF
TRBV30	once	TRBJ1-1	CAWIGPSTEAFF
TRBV27	.	TRBJ2-7	CASSGGAGYPSYEQYF
TRBV29-1	.	TRBJ1-1	CSVGAGSKIEAFF